This TCR beta chain is drawn from a study of OX40 agonist ivuxolimab in advanced cancers. As for the study in general: At doses from 0.01 to 10 mg/kg, patients were given intravenous ivuxolimab every 2 weeks. Patients assigned to dose escalation were diagnosed with hepatocellular carcinoma, melanoma, renal cell or head and neck cancer. Mean age 60 years, range roughly 20 to 85; 82.7% male.

Blood samples were obtained at baseline, cycle 4 day 1, and cycle 7 day 1. TCRdb's table, derived via immunoSEQ multiplex PCR, lists solely in-frame clones and lacks some. The sample records more than 45,000 clones, more than 70% being singletons. The CDR3 sequence is 14 residues long. CDR1 and CDR2 from the germline V gene are SGHAT and FQNNGV. V gave up 6 bases and J gave up 7 bases; unmatched junction bases: 7. The chain has TRBV11-2 and TRBJ2-3; TRBD2 matches at 10 bases. The TCR was taken from an adult with an advanced solid tumor such as melanoma, head and neck, liver or kidney cancer. Sequenced here: CD4+ or CD8+ T cells sorted from blood, sampled in a trial of the OX40 agonist ivuxolimab. The CDR3 protein is CASSLSGRTNTQYF. The CDR3 DNA reads as TGTGCCAGCAGTCTTAGCGGGAGGACAAATACGCAGTATTTT.